The T cell receptor beta chain described here comes from a study of radiation and T cells in renal cell carcinoma. The CDR3 runs 16 residues. V was pared by 7 bases and J by 6 bases, with 13 bases of the junction left unmatched. The germline V gene encodes CDR1 SGHAT and CDR2 FQNNGV. This sample's time point: blood 2 weeks post-SBRT. Documented treatment: 15 Gy SBRT to primary tumor, nephrectomy 4 weeks later. Assay: immunoSEQ multiplex PCR; the TCRdb copy retains only in-frame clones and omits some. The sample includes about 150,000 clones, 80% to 90% of them seen just once. The sample here was blood, taken from a patient whose treatment included radiotherapy and nephrectomy. This sequence was found in a woman aged 50 to 65 with renal cell carcinoma. The rearrangement uses TRBV11-2 and TRBJ2-2, with 8 bases fitting TRBD2. CDR3 region: CASTPRSSGGPGELFF. CDR3 bases: TGTGCCAGCACCCCGCGATCCAGCGGGGGACCCGGGGAGCTGTTTTTT.